Below, one TCR beta chain is given with its context. As yet, its antigen is unknown. The data are from a study of beta chain features in type 1 diabetes. Points from the study as a whole: Moderate but significant shortening of TCRB CDR3s was recorded in all four CD4+ subsets from Type 1 diabetes patients. HLA effects on TCRB rearrangement stayed unresolved here. Naive, central memory and Treg TCRB repertoires seemed to resemble each other more closely in patients than they did in healthy donors.

It was via CD45RO/CCR7/CD25/CD127/CD95/CD27 that CD4+ naive, central memory, regulatory and stem cell-like memory cells were sorted. With 0 bases removed from V and 7 bases from J, the gap between germline ends came to 5 bases. Germline V CDR1 and CDR2: DFQATT, SNEGSKA (reference sequence). The CDR3 sequence is 11 residues long. The isolated RNA, all of it, was reverse transcribed, so expressed TCRB transcripts were what got sequenced. TCRdb's table, derived via immunoSEQ multiplex PCR, lists solely in-frame clones and lacks some. This sample has 130,000 to 150,000 clones, with about 13% found just once.

Sequencing was done on a sample of central memory CD4+ T cells from blood. The genes are TRBV20-1 and TRBJ2-3; D is unresolved. This clonotype was sampled from a man between 18 and 35 years old with type 1 diabetes. The CDR3 sequence is CSARETNTQYF. CDR3 sequence (DNA): TGCAGTGCTAGAGAGACCAATACGCAGTATTTT.